This T cell receptor beta chain derives from a study of blood T cell repertoires in COVID-19. Study overall: Spain, Italy and the United States supplied samples that represented acute and convalescent COVID-19. Sources were T cells, B-cell-depleted T cells, or PBMCs; the material itself was cDNA or gDNA.

The assay was immunoSEQ multiplex PCR, and TCRdb's table has in-frame clones only and misses some. This sample has around 250,000 clones, with around 90% found just once. Germline values: CDR1 SGHAT, CDR2 FQNNGV. This CDR3 is built from 14 residues. V was trimmed by 2 bases and J by 2 bases, leaving 9 bases between them. The clonotype originates from a woman in her thirties or forties who had been exposed to COVID-19. The rearrangement uses TRBV11-2 and TRBJ1-2, with D hard to call. Material for sequencing was PBMCs or T cells enriched from blood (not recorded which). The CDR3 sequence is CASSLSQKNYGYTF. As DNA, the CDR3 is TGTGCCAGCAGCTTAAGTCAGAAGAACTATGGCTACACCTTC.